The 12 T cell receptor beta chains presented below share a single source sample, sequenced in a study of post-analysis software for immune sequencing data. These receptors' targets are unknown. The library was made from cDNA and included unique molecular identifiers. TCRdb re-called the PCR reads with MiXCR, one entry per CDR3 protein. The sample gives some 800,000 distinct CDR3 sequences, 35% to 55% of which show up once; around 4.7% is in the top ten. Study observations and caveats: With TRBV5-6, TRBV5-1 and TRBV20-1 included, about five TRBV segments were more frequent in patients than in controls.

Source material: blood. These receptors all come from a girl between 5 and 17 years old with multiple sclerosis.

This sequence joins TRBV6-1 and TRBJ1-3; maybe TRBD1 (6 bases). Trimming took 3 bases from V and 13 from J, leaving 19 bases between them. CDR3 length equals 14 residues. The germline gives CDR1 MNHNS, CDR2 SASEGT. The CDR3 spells CASSDVFGTPRIYF. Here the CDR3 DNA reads TGTGCCAGCAGTGACGTGTTCGGGACACCGAGGATATATTTT.

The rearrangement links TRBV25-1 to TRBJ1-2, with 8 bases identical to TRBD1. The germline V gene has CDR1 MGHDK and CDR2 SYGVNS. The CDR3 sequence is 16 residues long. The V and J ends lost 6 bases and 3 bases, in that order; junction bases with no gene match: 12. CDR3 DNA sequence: TGTGCCAGCAGGCCCCAGGGCGGGACAGGAGACTATGGCTACACCTTC. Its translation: CASRPQGGTGDYGYTF.

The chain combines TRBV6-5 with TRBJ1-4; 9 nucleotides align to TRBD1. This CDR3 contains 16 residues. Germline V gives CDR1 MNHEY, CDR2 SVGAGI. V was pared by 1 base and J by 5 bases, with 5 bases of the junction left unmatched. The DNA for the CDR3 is TGTGCCAGCAGTTACTTACCGACAGGGGGGAATGAAAAACTGTTTTTT. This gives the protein CASSYLPTGGNEKLFF.

The CDR3 loop reads CSAHGGLNTEAFF. In DNA, the CDR3 is TGCAGTGCCCACGGGGGACTGAACACTGAAGCTTTCTTT. The V call is TRBV20-1, the J call TRBJ1-1; D is possibly TRBD1 (5 bases). The CDR3 length is 13 residues. V lost 6 bases, J lost 0 bases, and 11 bases lay in between. The germline V gene encodes CDR1 DFQATT and CDR2 SNEGSKA (reference sequence).

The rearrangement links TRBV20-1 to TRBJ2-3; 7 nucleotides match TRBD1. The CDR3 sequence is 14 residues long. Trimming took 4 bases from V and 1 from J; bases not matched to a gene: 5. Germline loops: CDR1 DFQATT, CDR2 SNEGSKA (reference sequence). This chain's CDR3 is CSATPGQRTDTQYF. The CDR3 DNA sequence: TGCAGTGCTACACCGGGACAGCGCACAGATACGCAGTATTTT.

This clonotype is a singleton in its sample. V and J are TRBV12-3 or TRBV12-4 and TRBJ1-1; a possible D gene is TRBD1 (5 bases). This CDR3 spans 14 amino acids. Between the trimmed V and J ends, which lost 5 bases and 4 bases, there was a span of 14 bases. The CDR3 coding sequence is TGTGCCAGCAGTCCAGTAGGGGTCGCCACTGAAGCTTTCTTT. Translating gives CASSPVGVATEAFF.

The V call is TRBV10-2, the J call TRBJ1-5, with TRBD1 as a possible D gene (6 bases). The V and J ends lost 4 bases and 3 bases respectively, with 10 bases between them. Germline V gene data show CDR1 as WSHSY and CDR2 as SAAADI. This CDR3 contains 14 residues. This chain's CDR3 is CASSVGGPNQPQHF. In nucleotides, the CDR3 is TGCGCCAGCAGTGTGGGGGGGCCCAATCAGCCCCAGCATTTT.

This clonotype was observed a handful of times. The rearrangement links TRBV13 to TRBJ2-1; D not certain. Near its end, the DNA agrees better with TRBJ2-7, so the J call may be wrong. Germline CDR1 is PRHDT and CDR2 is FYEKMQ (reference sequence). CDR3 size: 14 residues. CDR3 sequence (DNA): TGTGCCAGCAGCTTAGGGACAAACTACAATGAGCAGTACTTC. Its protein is CASSLGTNYNEQYF.

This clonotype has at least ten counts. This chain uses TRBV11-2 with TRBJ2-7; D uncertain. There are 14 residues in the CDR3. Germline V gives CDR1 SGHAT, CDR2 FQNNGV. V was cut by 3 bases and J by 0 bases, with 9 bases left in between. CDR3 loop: CASSLGASSYEQYF. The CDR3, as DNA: TGTGCCAGCAGCTTGGGTGCCAGCTCCTACGAGCAGTACTTC.

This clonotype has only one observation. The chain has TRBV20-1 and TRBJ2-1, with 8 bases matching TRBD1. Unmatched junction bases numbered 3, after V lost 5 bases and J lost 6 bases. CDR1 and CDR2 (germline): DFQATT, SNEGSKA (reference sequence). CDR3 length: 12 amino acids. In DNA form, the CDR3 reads TGCAGTGCTGGTACAGGGGGCAATGAGCAGTTCTTC. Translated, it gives CSAGTGGNEQFF.

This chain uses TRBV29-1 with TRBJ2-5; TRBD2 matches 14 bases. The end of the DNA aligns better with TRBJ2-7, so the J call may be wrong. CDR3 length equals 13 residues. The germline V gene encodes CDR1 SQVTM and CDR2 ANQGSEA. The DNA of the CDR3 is TGCAGCGTTATGACTAGCGGGAGGGGCGAGCAGTACTTC. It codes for CSVMTSGRGEQYF.

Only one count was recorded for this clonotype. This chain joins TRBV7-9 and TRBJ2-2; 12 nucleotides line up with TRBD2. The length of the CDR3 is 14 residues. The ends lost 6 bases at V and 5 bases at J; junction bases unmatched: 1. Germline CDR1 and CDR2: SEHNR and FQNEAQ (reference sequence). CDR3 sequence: CASRGTSGTGELFF. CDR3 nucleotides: TGTGCCAGCAGGGGGACTAGCGGGACCGGGGAGCTGTTTTTT.